Listed below are T cell receptor beta chains from one sample, sequenced in a study of blood T cell repertoires in COVID-19. Clones were read by immunoSEQ multiplex PCR, and TCRdb kept only the in-frame ones, dropping some. The sample lists about 190,000 clones; 80% to 90% were seen once. The sample consisted of peripheral blood. All receptors come from a woman aged 70 to 79 with active or convalescent COVID-19. CDR3s include the opening cysteine and the closing phenylalanine or tryptophan. A D gene is named only where the DNA matches it firmly. Clone size, where shown, is once, few, many, or a class for clones that have expanded.

V gene,D gene,clone size,J gene,CDR3 DNA,CDR3 protein
TRBV7-2,TRBD2,-,TRBJ2-1,TGTGCCAGCAGCAAAGGACTAGCGGGTGGGACCCATGAGCAGTTCTTC,CASSKGLAGGTHEQFF
TRBV7-9,-,once,TRBJ1-4,TGTGCCAGCAGCTTAATCGGACAGAACCGTAATGAAAAACTGTTTTTT,CASSLIGQNRNEKLFF
TRBV5-1,TRBD1,-,TRBJ1-6,TGCGCCAGCAGCCGCACATATTTTGGACAGGGGGCCGCTAACTTGGGGAATTCACCCCTCCACTTT,CASSRTYFGQGAANLGNSPLHF
TRBV3-1/TRBV3-2,-,-,TRBJ2-2,TGTGCCAGCAGCCTAGCCGGGGAGCTGTTTTTT,CASSLAGELFF
TRBV20-1,TRBD1,-,TRBJ2-7,TGCAGTGCTAGTCCCCACGCCGGGACAGCCTACGAGCAGTACTTC,CSASPHAGTAYEQYF
TRBV3-1/TRBV3-2,-,-,TRBJ1-2,TGTGCCAGCAGCCAAGGCCCCAGTAACTATGGCTACACCTTC,CASSQGPSNYGYTF
TRBV15,TRBD1,-,TRBJ2-7,TGTGCCACCAGCACCTGGACAGGAATGTTCTACGAGCAGTACTTC,CATSTWTGMFYEQYF
TRBV7-2,-,-,TRBJ2-1,TGTGCCAGCAGCTGGGAACAGGCTACCTACAATGAGCAGTTCTTC,CASSWEQATYNEQFF
TRBV5-4,-,-,TRBJ2-1,TGTGCCAGCAGCTTGGAAACAGATACTAATGAGCAGTTCTTC,CASSLETDTNEQFF
TRBV19,TRBD2,-,TRBJ2-1,TGTGCCAGTAGGGGGACTACCAATGAGCAGTTCTTC,CASRGTTNEQFF
TRBV6-2/TRBV6-3,-,once,TRBJ2-7,TGTGCCAGCAGTTACCCTGAAAGAGTTACCTACGAGCAGTACTTC,CASSYPERVTYEQYF
TRBV7-9,TRBD1,-,TRBJ2-7,TGTGCCAGCAGCCGAACAGGGGGGACCTCCTACGAGCAGTACTTC,CASSRTGGTSYEQYF
TRBV7-2,-,-,TRBJ1-6,TGTGCCAGCAGCTTCAGGACTAGGAATAATTCACCCCTCCACTTT,CASSFRTRNNSPLHF
TRBV2,TRBD2,few,TRBJ2-7,TGTGCCAGCAGTGAACGACTAGCGATCGAGCAGTACTTC,CASSERLAIEQYF
TRBV6-5,-,-,TRBJ2-7,TGTGCCAGCAGTTACTCCAGGGCCCGACCCCCAAGCGAGCAGTACTTC,CASSYSRARPPSEQYF
TRBV7-9,TRBD2,-,TRBJ2-2,TGTGCCAGCAGCCCTGGGGGACTAGCGGGACCCGGGGAGCTGTTTTTT,CASSPGGLAGPGELFF
TRBV28,-,-,TRBJ1-6,TGTGCCAGCAGTCGCGCGGGGAACTTTCCACCCCTCCACTTT,CASSRAGNFPPLHF
TRBV5-1,TRBD2,few,TRBJ2-5,TGCGCCAGCAGCGGCGACCCACTAGCGGGGGGGGTGAAAGAGACCCAGTACTTC,CASSGDPLAGGVKETQYF
TRBV5-1,TRBD1,few,TRBJ2-7,TGCGCCAGCAGCTTGGGACAGGGGATCAACTACGAGCAGTACTTC,CASSLGQGINYEQYF
TRBV11-2,TRBD2,-,TRBJ2-5,TGTGCCAGCAGCTTATCTTATCTAGCGGGAGGGGCTGGGACCCAGTACTTC,CASSLSYLAGGAGTQYF
TRBV1,-,-,TRBJ1-2,TGCACCAGCAGCCCCCTAGGGGGGGTCAACTATGGCTACACCTTC,CTSSPLGGVNYGYTF
TRBV19,TRBD2,-,TRBJ2-7,TGTGCCAGTAGTCACCCGGGGGGGGCCGGCTACGAGCAGTACTTC,CASSHPGGAGYEQYF
TRBV7-9,TRBD2,-,TRBJ2-1,TGTGCCAGCAGCTCCTGGACTAGCGGGATGGGTGAGCAGTTCTTC,CASSSWTSGMGEQFF
TRBV6-4,TRBD2,-,TRBJ2-1,TGTGCCAGCAGTGAGAAAACCGAGCGGGAGAAAACCTACAATGAGCAGTTCTTC,CASSEKTEREKTYNEQFF